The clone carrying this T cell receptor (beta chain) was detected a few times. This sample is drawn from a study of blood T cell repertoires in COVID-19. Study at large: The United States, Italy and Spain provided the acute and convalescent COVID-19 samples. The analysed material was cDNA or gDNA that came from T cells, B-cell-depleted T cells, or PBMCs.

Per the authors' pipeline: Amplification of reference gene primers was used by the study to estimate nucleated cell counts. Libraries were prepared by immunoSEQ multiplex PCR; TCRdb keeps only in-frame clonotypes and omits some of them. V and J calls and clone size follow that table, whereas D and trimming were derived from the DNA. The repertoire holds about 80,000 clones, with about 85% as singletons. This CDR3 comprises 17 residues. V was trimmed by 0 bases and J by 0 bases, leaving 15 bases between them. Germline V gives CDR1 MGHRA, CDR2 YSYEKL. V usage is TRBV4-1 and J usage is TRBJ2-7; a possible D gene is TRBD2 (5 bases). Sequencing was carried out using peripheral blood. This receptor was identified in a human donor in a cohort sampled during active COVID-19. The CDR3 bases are TGCGCCAGCAGCCAAGATCGAGGACGGGATAGCTCCTACGAGCAGTACTTC. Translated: CASSQDRGRDSSYEQYF.